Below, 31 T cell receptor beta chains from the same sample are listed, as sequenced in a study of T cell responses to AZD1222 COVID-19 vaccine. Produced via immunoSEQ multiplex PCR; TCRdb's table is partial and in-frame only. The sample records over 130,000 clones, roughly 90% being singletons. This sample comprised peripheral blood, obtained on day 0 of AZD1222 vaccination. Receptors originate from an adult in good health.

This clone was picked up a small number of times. In DNA, the CDR3 is TGTGCCAGCGGATACAGGGGGACCACCGGGGAGCTGTTTTTT. This codes for CASGYRGTTGELFF. The chain employs TRBV28 and TRBJ2-2, with 8 bases fitting TRBD1. Germline CDR1 and CDR2: MDHEN and SYDVKM. Unmatched junction bases numbered 6, after V lost 8 bases and J lost 4 bases. The CDR3 has 14 residues.

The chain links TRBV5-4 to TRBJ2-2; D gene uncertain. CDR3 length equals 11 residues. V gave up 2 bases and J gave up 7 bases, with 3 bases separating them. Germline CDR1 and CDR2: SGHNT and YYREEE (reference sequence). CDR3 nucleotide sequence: TGTGCCAGCAGCTTAAGCGGGGAGCTGTTTTTT. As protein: CASSLSGELFF.

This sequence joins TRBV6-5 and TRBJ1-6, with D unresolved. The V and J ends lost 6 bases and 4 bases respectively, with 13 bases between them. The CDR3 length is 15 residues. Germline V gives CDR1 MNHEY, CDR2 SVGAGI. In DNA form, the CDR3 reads TGTGCCAGCAGCATTACCTCTTCTTATAATTCACCCCTCCACTTT. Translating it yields CASSITSSYNSPLHF.

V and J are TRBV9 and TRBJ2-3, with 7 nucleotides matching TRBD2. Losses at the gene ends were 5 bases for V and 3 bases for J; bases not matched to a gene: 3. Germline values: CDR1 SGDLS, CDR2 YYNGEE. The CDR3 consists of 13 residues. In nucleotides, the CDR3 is TGTGCCAGCAGACCTAGCGGAACAGATACGCAGTATTTT. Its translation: CASRPSGTDTQYF.

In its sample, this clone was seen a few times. CDR3 in DNA: TGTGCCAGCAGTGTAGAGGGGGCGACCAGTGAGCAGTTCTTC. It translates to CASSVEGATSEQFF. The chain uses TRBV6-4 and TRBJ2-1; 7 nucleotides line up with TRBD1. Germline V gene lookup returns CDR1 MRHNA and CDR2 SNTAGT. The CDR3 totals 14 residues. The ends lost 4 bases at V and 9 bases at J; junction bases unmatched: 9.

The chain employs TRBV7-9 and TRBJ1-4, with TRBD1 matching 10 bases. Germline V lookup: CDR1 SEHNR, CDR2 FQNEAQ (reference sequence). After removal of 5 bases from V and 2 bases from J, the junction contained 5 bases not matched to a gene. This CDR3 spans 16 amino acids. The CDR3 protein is CASSPGTGVTNEKLFF. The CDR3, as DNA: TGTGCCAGCAGCCCCGGGACAGGGGTGACTAATGAAAAACTGTTTTTT.

The CDR3 bases are TGTGCCAGCAGCTTATTCAGGTCGGTCCAGGGGAGTGAGCAGTTCTTC. Translated, it gives CASSLFRSVQGSEQFF. V and J are TRBV7-2 and TRBJ2-1; TRBD1 is a possible D gene (6 bases). The CDR3 has 16 amino acids. Germline-derived CDR1 and CDR2 are SGHTA and FQGNSA. Trimming stripped 2 bases from V and 9 bases from J, with 20 bases between.

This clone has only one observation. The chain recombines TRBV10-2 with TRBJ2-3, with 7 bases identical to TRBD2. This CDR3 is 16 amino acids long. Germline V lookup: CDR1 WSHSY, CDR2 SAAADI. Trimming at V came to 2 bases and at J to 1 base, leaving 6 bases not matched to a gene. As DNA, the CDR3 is TGCGCCAGCAGTGAGCCCTCTAGCGGAGGCACAGATACGCAGTATTTT. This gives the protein CASSEPSSGGTDTQYF.

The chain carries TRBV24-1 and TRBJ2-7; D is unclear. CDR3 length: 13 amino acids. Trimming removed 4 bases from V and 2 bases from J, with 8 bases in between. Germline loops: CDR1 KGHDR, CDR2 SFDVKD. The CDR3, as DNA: TGTGCCACCAGTGACGAGACAACCTACGAGCAGTACTTC. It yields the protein CATSDETTYEQYF.

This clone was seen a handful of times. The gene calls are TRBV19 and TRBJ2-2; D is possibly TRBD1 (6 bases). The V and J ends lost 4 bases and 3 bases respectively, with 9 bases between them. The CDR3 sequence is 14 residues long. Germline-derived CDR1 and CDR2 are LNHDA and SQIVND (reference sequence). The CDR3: CASSRGPDTGELFF. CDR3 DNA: TGTGCCAGTAGTAGGGGGCCCGACACCGGGGAGCTGTTTTTT. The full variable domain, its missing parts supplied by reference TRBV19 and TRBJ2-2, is DGGITQSPKYLFRKEGQNVTLSCEQNLNHDAMYWYRQDPGQGLRLIYYSQIVNDFQKGDIAEGYSVSREKKESFPLTVTSAQKNPTAFYLCASSRGPDTGELFFGEGSRLTVL.

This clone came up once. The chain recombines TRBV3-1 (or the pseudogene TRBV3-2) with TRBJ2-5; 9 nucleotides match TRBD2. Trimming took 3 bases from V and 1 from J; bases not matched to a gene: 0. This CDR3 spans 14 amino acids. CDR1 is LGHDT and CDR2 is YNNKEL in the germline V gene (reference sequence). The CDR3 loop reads CASSQTSGQETQYF. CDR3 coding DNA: TGTGCCAGCAGCCAGACTAGCGGCCAAGAGACCCAGTACTTC.

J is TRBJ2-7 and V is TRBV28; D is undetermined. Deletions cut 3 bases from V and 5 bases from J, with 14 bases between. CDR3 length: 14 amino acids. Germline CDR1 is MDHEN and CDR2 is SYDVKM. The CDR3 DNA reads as TGTGCCAGCAGTTTGACGGAGAGGAGTGACGAGCAGTACTTC. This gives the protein CASSLTERSDEQYF.

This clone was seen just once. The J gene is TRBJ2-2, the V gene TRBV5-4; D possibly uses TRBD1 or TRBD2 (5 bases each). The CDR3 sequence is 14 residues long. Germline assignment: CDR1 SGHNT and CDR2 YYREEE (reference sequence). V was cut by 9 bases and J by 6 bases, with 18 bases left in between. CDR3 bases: TGTGCCACCTGGGCCGGGGACCGTTCCGGGGAGCTGTTTTTT. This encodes CATWAGDRSGELFF.

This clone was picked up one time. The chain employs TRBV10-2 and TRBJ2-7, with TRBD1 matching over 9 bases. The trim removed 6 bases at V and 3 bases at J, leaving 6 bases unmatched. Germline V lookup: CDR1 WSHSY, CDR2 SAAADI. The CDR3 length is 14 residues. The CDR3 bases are TGCGCCAGCAGCTGGACAGGGGAAAACTACGAGCAGTACTTC. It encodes CASSWTGENYEQYF.

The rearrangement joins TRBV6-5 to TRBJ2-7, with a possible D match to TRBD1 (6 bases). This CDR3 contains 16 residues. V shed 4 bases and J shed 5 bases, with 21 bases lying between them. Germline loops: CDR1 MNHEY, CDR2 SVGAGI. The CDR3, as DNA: TGTGCCAGCAGTTCCCAGAGTCAAACAGGGAACCACGAGCAGTACTTC. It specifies CASSSQSQTGNHEQYF.

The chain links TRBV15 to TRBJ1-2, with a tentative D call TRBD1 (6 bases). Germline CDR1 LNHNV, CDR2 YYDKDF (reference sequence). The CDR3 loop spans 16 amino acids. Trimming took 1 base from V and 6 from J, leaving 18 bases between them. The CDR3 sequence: CATSRVGRGEKDGYTF. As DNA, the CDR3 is TGTGCCACCAGCAGAGTTGGCAGGGGCGAGAAGGATGGCTACACCTTC.

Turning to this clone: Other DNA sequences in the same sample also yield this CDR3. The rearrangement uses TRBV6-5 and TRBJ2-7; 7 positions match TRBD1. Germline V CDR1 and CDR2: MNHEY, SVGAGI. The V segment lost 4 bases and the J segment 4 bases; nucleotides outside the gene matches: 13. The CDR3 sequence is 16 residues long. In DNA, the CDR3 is TGTGCCAGCAGTTCACTTAGGACAGGCCGAAGTTACGAGCAGTACTTC. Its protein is CASSSLRTGRSYEQYF.

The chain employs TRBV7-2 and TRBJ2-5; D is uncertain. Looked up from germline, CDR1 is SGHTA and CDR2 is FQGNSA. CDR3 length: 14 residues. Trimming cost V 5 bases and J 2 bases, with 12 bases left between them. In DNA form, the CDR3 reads TGTGCCAGCAGCAGAGCCTCTTTACAAGAGACCCAGTACTTC. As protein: CASSRASLQETQYF.

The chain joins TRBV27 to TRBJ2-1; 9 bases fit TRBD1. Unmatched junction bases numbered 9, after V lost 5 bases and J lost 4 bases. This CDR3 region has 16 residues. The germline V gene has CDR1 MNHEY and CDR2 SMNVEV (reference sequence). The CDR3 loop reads CASSDRTGAVYNEQFF. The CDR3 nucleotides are TGTGCCAGCAGTGACCGGACAGGGGCCGTTTACAATGAGCAGTTCTTC.

CDR3 residues: CASSPTSGRQETQYF. DNA of the CDR3: TGTGCCAGCAGCCCGACTAGCGGACGCCAAGAGACCCAGTACTTC. The rearrangement joins TRBV2 to TRBJ2-5; TRBD2 aligns across 9 bases. J was trimmed by 1 base and V by 6 bases; bases with no gene match: 6. The CDR3 has 15 amino acids. Germline V gene sequence: CDR1 SNHLY, CDR2 FYNNEI. Together with reference TRBV2 and TRBJ2-5, the CDR3 gives the full variable domain: EPEVTQTPSHQVTQMGQEVILRCVPISNHLYFYWYRQILGQKVEFLVSFYNNEISEKSEIFDDQFSVERPDGSNFTLKIRSTKLEDSAMYFCASSPTSGRQETQYFGPGTRLLVL.

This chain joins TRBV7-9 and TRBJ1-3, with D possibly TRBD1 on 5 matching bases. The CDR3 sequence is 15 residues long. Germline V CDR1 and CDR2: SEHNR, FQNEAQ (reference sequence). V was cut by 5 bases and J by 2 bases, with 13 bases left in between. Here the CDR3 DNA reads TGTGCCAGCAGCGCAGCAGGGTTGCCTGGAAACACCATATATTTT. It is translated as CASSAAGLPGNTIYF.

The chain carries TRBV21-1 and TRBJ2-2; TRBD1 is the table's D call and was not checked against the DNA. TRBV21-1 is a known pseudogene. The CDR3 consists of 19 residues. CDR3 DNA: TGTGCCAGCAGCAAAGTTCCCCTTCAGGGGGCGACGGGCACCGGGGAGCTGTTTTTT. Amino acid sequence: CASSKVPLQGATGTGELFF.

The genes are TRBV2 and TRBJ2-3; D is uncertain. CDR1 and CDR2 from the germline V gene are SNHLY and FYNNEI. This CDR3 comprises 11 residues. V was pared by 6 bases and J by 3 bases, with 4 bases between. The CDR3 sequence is CASSTTDTQYF. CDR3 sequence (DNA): TGTGCCAGCAGCACTACAGATACGCAGTATTTT.

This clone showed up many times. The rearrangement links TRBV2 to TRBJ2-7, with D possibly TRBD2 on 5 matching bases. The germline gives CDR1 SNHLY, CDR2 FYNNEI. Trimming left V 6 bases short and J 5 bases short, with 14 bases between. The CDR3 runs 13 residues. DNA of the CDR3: TGTGCCAGCAGAGAAAGTAGCGTCAACGAGCAGTACTTC. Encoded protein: CASRESSVNEQYF. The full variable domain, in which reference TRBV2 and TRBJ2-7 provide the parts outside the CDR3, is EPEVTQTPSHQVTQMGQEVILRCVPISNHLYFYWYRQILGQKVEFLVSFYNNEISEKSEIFDDQFSVERPDGSNFTLKIRSTKLEDSAMYFCASRESSVNEQYFGPGTRLTVT.

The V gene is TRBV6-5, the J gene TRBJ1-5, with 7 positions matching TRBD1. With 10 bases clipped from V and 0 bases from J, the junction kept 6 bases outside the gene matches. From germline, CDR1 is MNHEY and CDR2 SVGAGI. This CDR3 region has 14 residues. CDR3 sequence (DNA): TGTGCCACACGGACAGGATATAGCAATCAGCCCCAGCATTTT. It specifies CATRTGYSNQPQHF.

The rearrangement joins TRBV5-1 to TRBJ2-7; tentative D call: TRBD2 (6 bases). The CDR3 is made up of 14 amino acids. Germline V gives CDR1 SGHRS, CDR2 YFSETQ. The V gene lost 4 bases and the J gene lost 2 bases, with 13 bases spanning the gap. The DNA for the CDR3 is TGCGCCAGCAGCCTGCCGGGCGGGGCCTACGAGCAGTACTTC. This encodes CASSLPGGAYEQYF.

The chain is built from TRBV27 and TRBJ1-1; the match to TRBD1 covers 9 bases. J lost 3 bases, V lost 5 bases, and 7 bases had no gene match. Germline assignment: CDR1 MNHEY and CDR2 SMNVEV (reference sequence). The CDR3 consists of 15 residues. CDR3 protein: CASSPRQGGHTEAFF. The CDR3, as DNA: TGTGCCAGCAGTCCTCGACAGGGGGGGCACACTGAAGCTTTCTTT.

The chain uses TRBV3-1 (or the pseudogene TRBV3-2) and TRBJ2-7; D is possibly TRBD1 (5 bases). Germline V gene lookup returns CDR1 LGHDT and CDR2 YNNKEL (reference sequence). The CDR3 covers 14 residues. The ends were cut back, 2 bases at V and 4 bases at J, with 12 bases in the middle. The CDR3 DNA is TGTGCCAGCAGCCAACTTGGCGACAGATACGAGCAGTACTTC. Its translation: CASSQLGDRYEQYF.

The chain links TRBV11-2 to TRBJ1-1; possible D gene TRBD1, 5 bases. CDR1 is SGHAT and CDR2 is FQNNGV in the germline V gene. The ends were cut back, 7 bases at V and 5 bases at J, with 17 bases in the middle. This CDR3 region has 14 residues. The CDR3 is CASNKGAGWTEAFF. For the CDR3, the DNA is TGTGCCAGCAACAAAGGGGCAGGTTGGACTGAAGCTTTCTTT.

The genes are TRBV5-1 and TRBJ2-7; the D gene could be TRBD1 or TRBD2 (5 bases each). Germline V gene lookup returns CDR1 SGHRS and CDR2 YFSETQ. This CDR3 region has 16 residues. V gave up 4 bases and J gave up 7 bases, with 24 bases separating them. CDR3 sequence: CASSRDGLLQRGEQYF. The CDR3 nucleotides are TGCGCCAGCAGCCGAGATGGACTTCTCCAAAGGGGAGAGCAGTACTTC.

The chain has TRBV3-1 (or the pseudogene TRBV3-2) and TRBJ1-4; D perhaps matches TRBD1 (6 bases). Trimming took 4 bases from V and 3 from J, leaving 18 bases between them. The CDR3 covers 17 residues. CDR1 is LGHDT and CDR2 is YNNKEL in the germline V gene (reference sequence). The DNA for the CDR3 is TGTGCCAGCAGCCCCACCCGGGGGGCGATGGCTAATGAAAAACTGTTTTTT. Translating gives CASSPTRGAMANEKLFF.